These 18 T cell receptor beta chains were all obtained from the same sample, sequenced in a study of human T cells and chemical hapten exposure. Unfractionated whole blood yielded total RNA. Via MiXCR, TCRdb re-called the 5' RACE reads, giving one row per CDR3 protein. The sample yields about 80,000 distinct CDR3 sequences, approximately 16% seen once. The receptors derive from a female donor in good health.

The chain links TRBV6-6 to TRBJ2-7, with 11 bases aligning to TRBD1. Germline V CDR1 and CDR2: MNHNY, SVGAGI (reference sequence). The CDR3 spans 15 residues. The ends lost 4 bases at V and 4 bases at J; junction bases unmatched: 6. The CDR3 coding sequence is TGTGCCAGCAGTTCACCGGGACAGGGGGATTACGAGCAGTACTTC. It codes for CASSSPGQGDYEQYF.

This clonotype has a handful of counts. This chain connects TRBV20-1 to TRBJ1-5, with D possibly being TRBD1 (6 bases). V lost 5 bases and J lost 7, with 18 bases in between. The CDR3 has 14 residues. CDR1 DFQATT and CDR2 SNEGSKA come from the germline V gene (reference sequence). The CDR3 DNA reads as TGCAGTGCTTTGACAGGCGAAGGTTTACAGCCCCAGCATTTT. This encodes CSALTGEGLQPQHF.

In its sample, this clonotype was seen once. J is TRBJ1-5 and V is TRBV7-9, with a possible D match to TRBD1 (5 bases). The CDR3 consists of 13 residues. Germline CDR1 is SEHNR and CDR2 is FQNEAQ (reference sequence). Trimming removed 7 bases from V and 5 bases from J, with 12 bases in between. The CDR3 sequence is CASTRGRDQPQHF. CDR3 bases: TGTGCCAGCACCCGGGGCCGAGATCAGCCCCAGCATTTT.

This clonotype was observed a handful of times. The chain has TRBV20-1 and TRBJ1-3; 9 nucleotides agree with TRBD1. The trim removed 0 bases at V and 2 bases at J, leaving 11 bases unmatched. Looked up from germline, CDR1 is DFQATT and CDR2 is SNEGSKA (reference sequence). The CDR3 length is 18 residues. The CDR3 DNA reads TGCAGTGCTAGAGATCCCCGTCCGGACAGGGGTACTGGAAACACCATATATTTT. This translates into CSARDPRPDRGTGNTIYF.

At least ten counts were recorded for this clonotype. The chain joins TRBV12-3 or TRBV12-4 to TRBJ2-4; the D gene could be TRBD1 or TRBD2 (6 bases each). The CDR3 runs to 13 residues. The ends were cut back, 8 bases at V and 2 bases at J, with 10 bases in the middle. DNA of the CDR3: TGTGCCAGCGGCGGGACAACCAAAAACATTCAGTACTTC. This gives the protein CASGGTTKNIQYF.

This chain links TRBV29-1 with TRBJ2-1; perhaps TRBD1 as D (5 bases). Germline-derived CDR1 and CDR2 are SQVTM and ANQGSEA. V lost 2 bases and J 6 bases, leaving 11 bases between the germline ends. There are 13 residues in the CDR3. CDR3 coding DNA: TGCAGCGTTGAAACACCTGGGGCCAATGAGCAGTTCTTC. Residues: CSVETPGANEQFF.

V and J are TRBV7-2 and TRBJ2-2; perhaps TRBD2 as D (6 bases). V was cut by 4 bases and J by 6 bases, with 15 bases left in between. Germline CDR1 and CDR2: SGHTA and FQGNSA. This CDR3 is built from 15 residues. CDR3 region: CASSYRPTGAGELFF. The CDR3, as DNA: TGTGCCAGCAGCTACCGGCCTACGGGGGCCGGGGAGCTGTTTTTT. Looking up the rest from reference TRBV7-2 and TRBJ2-2 gives the full variable domain: GAGVSQSPSNKVTEKGKDVELRCDPISGHTALYWYRQSLGQGLEFLIYFQGNSAPDKSGLPSDRFSAERTGGSVSTLTIQRTQQEDSAVYLCASSYRPTGAGELFFGEGSRLTVL.

This clonotype was observed a few times. The gene calls are TRBV5-6 and TRBJ1-2; 9 bases are shared with TRBD1. Germline loops: CDR1 SGHDT, CDR2 YYEEEE. The CDR3 spans 14 residues. With V trimmed by 3 bases and J by 5 bases, 5 bases remained unmatched. The CDR3 DNA reads TGTGCCAGCAGCTCGTGGACAGGGGCTTATGGCTACACCTTC. It translates to CASSSWTGAYGYTF.

This clonotype was observed a few times. V and J are TRBV2 and TRBJ1-5, with D maybe TRBD1 (6 bases). V lost 3 bases and J lost 4, with 10 bases in between. The CDR3 contains 14 residues. The germline V gene encodes CDR1 SNHLY and CDR2 FYNNEI. CDR3: CASSDGGPNQPQHF. CDR3 DNA sequence: TGTGCCAGCAGTGATGGGGGGCCTAATCAGCCCCAGCATTTT.

This clonotype has more than one count but fewer than ten. The rearrangement uses TRBV18 and TRBJ2-7; a possible D gene is TRBD2 (5 bases). V gave up 3 bases and J gave up 3 bases, with 12 bases separating them. Germline CDR1 KGHSH, CDR2 LQKENI. CDR3 size: 14 residues. CDR3 coding DNA: TGTGCCAGCTCACCCGTTTCCACTAGCTACGAGCAGTACTTC. Protein: CASSPVSTSYEQYF.

This clonotype was observed a few times. This chain links TRBV9 with TRBJ1-3; 8 bases fit TRBD1. Germline loops: CDR1 SGDLS, CDR2 YYNGEE. The V segment lost 0 bases and the J segment 4 bases; nucleotides outside the gene matches: 3. The CDR3 is 15 amino acids. CDR3 DNA sequence: TGTGCCAGCAGCGTAGAGGGACAGGTGGGAAACACCATATATTTT. This encodes CASSVEGQVGNTIYF. Full variable domain (rest looked up from reference TRBV9 and TRBJ1-3): DSGVTQTPKHLITATGQRVTLRCSPRSGDLSVYWYQQSLDQGLQFLIQYYNGEERAKGNILERFSAQQFPDLHSELNLSSLELGDSALYFCASSVEGQVGNTIYFGEGSWLTVV.

The rearrangement uses TRBV5-5 and TRBJ2-1; tentatively, D is TRBD2 (6 bases). This CDR3 region has 13 residues. Trimming took 5 bases from V and 4 from J, leaving 10 bases between them. Looked up from germline, CDR1 is SGHKS and CDR2 is YYEKEE (reference sequence). The CDR3 is CASRGGPYNEQFF. The CDR3 coding sequence is TGTGCCAGCAGGGGGGGACCGTACAATGAGCAGTTCTTC. Supplemented by reference TRBV5-5 and TRBJ2-1, the full variable domain reads DAGVTQSPTHLIKTRGQQVTLRCSPISGHKSVSWYQQVLGQGPQFIFQYYEKEERGRGNFPDRFSARQFPNYSSELNVNALLLGDSALYLCASRGGPYNEQFFGPGTRLTVL.

The chain uses TRBV6-6 and TRBJ2-6, with a weak D call TRBD2 (6 bases). The V end was cut by 8 bases, the J end by 4 bases, with 15 bases between. CDR3 size: 15 residues. Germline CDR1 MNHNY, CDR2 SVGAGI (reference sequence). CDR3 coding DNA: TGTGCCAGCCACCCCTGGGGGGACGGGGCCAACGTCCTGACTTTC. Its protein is CASHPWGDGANVLTF.

This clonotype has a handful of counts. V gene TRBV7-2 combines with J gene TRBJ2-5; TRBD2 matches 13 bases. After removal of 5 bases from V and 2 bases from J, the junction contained 8 bases not matched to a gene. This CDR3 region has 17 residues. Germline V gene sequence: CDR1 SGHTA, CDR2 FQGNSA. Here the CDR3 DNA reads TGTGCCAGCAGCGAAAGACTAGCGGGGGGAACTCAAGAGACCCAGTACTTC. Protein sequence: CASSERLAGGTQETQYF.

The chain carries TRBV2 and TRBJ2-7; weak D call: TRBD1 (7 bases). Germline CDR1 reads SNHLY; CDR2 reads FYNNEI. Trimming stripped 4 bases from V and 5 bases from J, with 15 bases between. The length of the CDR3 is 14 residues. This CDR3 reads CASSGQGGSNEQYF. CDR3 DNA: TGTGCCAGCAGTGGTCAGGGGGGCTCGAACGAGCAGTACTTC.

The J gene is TRBJ2-1, the V gene TRBV10-3, with D possibly matching TRBD2 (6 bases). Germline V gene lookup returns CDR1 ENHRY and CDR2 SYGVKD. The CDR3 consists of 12 residues. V lost 1 base to trimming and J lost 10 bases, with 8 bases between them. Here the CDR3 DNA reads TGTGCCATCAGTGAGTTAGGGAGGGAGCAGTTCTTC. Its protein is CAISELGREQFF.

J is TRBJ2-6 and V is TRBV3-1; the match to TRBD2 covers 9 bases. Germline V gene lookup returns CDR1 LGHDT and CDR2 YNNKEL (reference sequence). J gave up 0 bases and V 5 bases, and 8 bases lay outside the gene matches. The CDR3 has 18 residues. The CDR3, as DNA: TGTGCCAGCAGCTCGTCAAGCGGGGGGCTCTCTGGGGCCAACGTCCTGACTTTC. Translated, it gives CASSSSSGGLSGANVLTF.

This clonotype has ten or more counts. This chain connects TRBV7-9 to TRBJ1-5; TRBD1 matches at 9 bases. Germline trimming cut 9 bases from V and 0 bases from J; bases unmatched to any gene: 21. Germline loops: CDR1 SEHNR, CDR2 FQNEAQ (reference sequence). This CDR3 comprises 20 residues. Written as DNA, the CDR3 is TGTGCCAGGGGAGAAAACCGGGACAGGGTCGGGGGGCATAGCAATCAGCCCCAGCATTTT. Protein: CARGENRDRVGGHSNQPQHF.